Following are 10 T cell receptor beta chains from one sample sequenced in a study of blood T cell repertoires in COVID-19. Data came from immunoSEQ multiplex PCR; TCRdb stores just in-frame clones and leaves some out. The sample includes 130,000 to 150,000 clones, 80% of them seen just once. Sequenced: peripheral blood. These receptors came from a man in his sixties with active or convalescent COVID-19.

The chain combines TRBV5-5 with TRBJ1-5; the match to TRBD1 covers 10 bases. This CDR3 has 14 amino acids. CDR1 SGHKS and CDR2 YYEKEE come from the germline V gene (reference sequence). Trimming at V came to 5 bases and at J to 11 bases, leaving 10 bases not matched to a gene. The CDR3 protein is CASRPGQGLGAQHF. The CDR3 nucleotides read TGTGCCAGCAGACCGGGACAGGGGTTAGGAGCCCAGCATTTT.

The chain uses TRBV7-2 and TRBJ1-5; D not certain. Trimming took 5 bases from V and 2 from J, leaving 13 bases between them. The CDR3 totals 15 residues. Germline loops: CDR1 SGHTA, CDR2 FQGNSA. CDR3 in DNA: TGTGCCAGCAGCCCCGGGGTCTATGGCAATCAGCCCCAGCATTTT. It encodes CASSPGVYGNQPQHF.

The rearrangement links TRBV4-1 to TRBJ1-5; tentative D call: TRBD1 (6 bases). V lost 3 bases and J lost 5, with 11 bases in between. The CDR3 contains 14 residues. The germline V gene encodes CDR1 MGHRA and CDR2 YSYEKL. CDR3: CASSQGAGDQPQHF. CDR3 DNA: TGCGCCAGCAGCCAGGGGGCGGGGGATCAGCCCCAGCATTTT.

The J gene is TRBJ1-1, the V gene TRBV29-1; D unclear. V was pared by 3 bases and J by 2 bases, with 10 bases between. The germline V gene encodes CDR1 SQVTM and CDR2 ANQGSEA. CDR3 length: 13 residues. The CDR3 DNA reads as TGCAGCGTTGAGGGAGCCCCCAACACTGAAGCTTTCTTT. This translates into CSVEGAPNTEAFF.

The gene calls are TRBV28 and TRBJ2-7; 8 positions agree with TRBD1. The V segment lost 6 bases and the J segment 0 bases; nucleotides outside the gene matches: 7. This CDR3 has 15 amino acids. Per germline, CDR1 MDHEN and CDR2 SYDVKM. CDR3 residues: CASSPWGQASYEQYF. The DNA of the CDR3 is TGTGCCAGCAGCCCCTGGGGACAGGCCTCCTACGAGCAGTACTTC. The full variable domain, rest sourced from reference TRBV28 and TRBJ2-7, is DVKVTQSSRYLVKRTGEKVFLECVQDMDHENMFWYRQDPGLGLRLIYFSYDVKMKEKGDIPEGYSVSREKKERFSLILESASTNQTSMYLCASSPWGQASYEQYFGPGTRLTVT.

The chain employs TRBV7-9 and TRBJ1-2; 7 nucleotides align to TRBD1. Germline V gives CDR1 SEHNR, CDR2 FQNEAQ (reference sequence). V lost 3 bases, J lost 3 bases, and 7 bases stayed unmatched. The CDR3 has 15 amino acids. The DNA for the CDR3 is TGTGCCAGCAGCTTTAGGCTTGACAGGGACTATGGCTACACCTTC. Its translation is CASSFRLDRDYGYTF.

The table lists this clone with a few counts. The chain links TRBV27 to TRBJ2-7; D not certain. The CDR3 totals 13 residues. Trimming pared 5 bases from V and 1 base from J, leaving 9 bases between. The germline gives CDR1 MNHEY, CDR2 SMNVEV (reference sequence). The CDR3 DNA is TGTGCCAGCAGTGCGAGCGCGTCCTACGAGCAGTACTTC. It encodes CASSASASYEQYF.

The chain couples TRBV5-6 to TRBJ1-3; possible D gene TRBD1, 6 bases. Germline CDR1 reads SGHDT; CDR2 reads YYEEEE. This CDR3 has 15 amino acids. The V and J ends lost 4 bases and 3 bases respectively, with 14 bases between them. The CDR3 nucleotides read TGTGCCAGCAGCGATACAGGGATACGTGGAAACACCATATATTTT. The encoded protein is CASSDTGIRGNTIYF.

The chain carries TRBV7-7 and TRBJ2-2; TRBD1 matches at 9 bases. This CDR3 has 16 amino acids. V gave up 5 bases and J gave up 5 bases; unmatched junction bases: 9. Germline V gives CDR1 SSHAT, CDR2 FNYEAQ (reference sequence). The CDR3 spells CASSPGATGGTGELFF. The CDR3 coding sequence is TGTGCCAGCAGCCCAGGGGCGACAGGGGGAACCGGGGAGCTGTTTTTT.

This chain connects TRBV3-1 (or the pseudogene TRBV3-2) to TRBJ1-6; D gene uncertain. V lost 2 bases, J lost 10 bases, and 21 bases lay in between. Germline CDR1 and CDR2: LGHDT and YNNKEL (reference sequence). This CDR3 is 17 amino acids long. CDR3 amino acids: CASSQRTGPGGNSPLHF. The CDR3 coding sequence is TGTGCCAGCAGCCAAAGGACTGGGCCAGGAGGGAACTCACCCCTCCACTTT.